The 12 T cell receptor beta chains in this list originate from one sample, sequenced in a study of T cells in Graves' hyperthyroidism and ophthalmopathy (dated by TCRdb to about 2019). Library construction relied on multiplex PCR. Instrument used: Illumina HiSeq 2000. TCR beta CDR3 regions were amplified from RNA transcripts. A first-round RT-PCR of the TCR CDR3 used the HTBI primer set with the Qiagen OneStep RT-PCR kit. Clones were called with MiXCR by TCRdb after fastp trimmed the public reads at Q25, and only in-frame beta chains were retained. Rows matching on CDR3 protein sequence are summarized as one entry with the most common DNA and genes. The table for this sample lists under 650,000 distinct CDR3 sequences; around 15% of them were counted only once. The ten largest clones capture approximately 3.9% of the sample. The sample was blood. These receptor sequences come from a woman between 25 and 40 years old with Graves' hyperthyroidism.

The V call is TRBV19, the J call TRBJ1-2; 9 nucleotides match TRBD1. Trimming cost V 5 bases and J 3 bases; bases outside gene matches: 4. This CDR3 has 14 amino acids. Looked up from germline, CDR1 is LNHDA and CDR2 is SQIVND (reference sequence). CDR3 protein: CASSSGQGYYGYTF. The CDR3 nucleotides are TGTGCCAGTAGTTCGGGACAGGGCTACTATGGCTACACCTTC.

This clonotype has a handful of counts. The genes are TRBV29-1 and TRBJ1-2; D is perhaps TRBD1 (5 bases). This CDR3 spans 12 amino acids. In germline, CDR1 is SQVTM, CDR2 ANQGSEA. Between the trimmed V and J ends, which lost 0 bases and 7 bases, there was a span of 9 bases. CDR3 residues: CSVEDSGGGYTF. CDR3 nucleotides: TGCAGCGTTGAAGACTCCGGGGGTGGCTACACCTTC.

There are a few counts of this clonotype. V and J are TRBV6-1 and TRBJ1-4; TRBD1 agrees at 8 bases. This CDR3 is built from 15 residues. V lost 5 bases to trimming and J lost 11 bases; unmatched junction nucleotides: 13. The germline V gene encodes CDR1 MNHNS and CDR2 SASEGT. CDR3 in DNA: TGTGCCAGCAGTTCCCAGGACAGGGCTTTTGGTAAACTGTTTTTT. It specifies CASSSQDRAFGKLFF.

The chain is built from TRBV5-1 and TRBJ2-1; D is uncertain. Germline values: CDR1 SGHRS, CDR2 YFSETQ. The V end lost 5 bases, the J end lost 0 bases, and 15 bases lay between the germline ends. The CDR3 has 16 amino acids. The chain's CDR3 is CASSSRAQSSYNEQFF. The DNA of the CDR3 is TGCGCCAGCAGTTCTAGGGCCCAAAGCTCCTACAATGAGCAGTTCTTC.

The chain employs TRBV24-1 and TRBJ1-2; D is undetermined. Germline-derived CDR1 and CDR2 are KGHDR and SFDVKD. This CDR3 is 14 amino acids long. Trimming took 4 bases from V and 6 from J, leaving 14 bases between them. The CDR3 sequence is CATSDPSREHGYTF. The CDR3 DNA sequence: TGTGCCACCAGTGACCCCTCAAGGGAGCATGGCTACACCTTC.

The gene calls are TRBV11-3 and TRBJ2-7; 7 bases fit TRBD2. Germline lookup yields CDR1 SGHNT and CDR2 YENEEA. V trimming: 2 bases; J trimming: 7 bases; junction bases outside the gene matches: 11. The CDR3 is made up of 15 amino acids. Written as DNA, the CDR3 is TGTGCCAGCAGCTTAAGAGGGACGGGAGGTCGAGAGCAGTACTTC. This gives the protein CASSLRGTGGREQYF.

Many counts were recorded for this clonotype. The DNA for the CDR3 is TGTGCCAGCAGTTCACCTCCCGGGACAGGGGAATCCTACGAGCAGTACTTC. This gives the protein CASSSPPGTGESYEQYF. J is TRBJ2-7 and V is TRBV28; 10 bases map to TRBD1. The CDR3 runs 17 residues. Germline CDR1 MDHEN, CDR2 SYDVKM. The ends lost 4 bases at V and 1 base at J; junction bases unmatched: 10.

This clonotype was counted at least ten times. The chain links TRBV12-3 or TRBV12-4 to TRBJ1-2; the D is unclear. The V and J ends lost 5 bases and 4 bases respectively, with 14 bases between them. The CDR3 contains 14 residues. The CDR3 sequence is CASSPRGGAYGYTF. CDR3 in DNA: TGTGCCAGCAGTCCCCGCGGAGGCGCCTATGGCTACACCTTC.

The V call is TRBV11-3, the J call TRBJ2-7; D gene uncertain. The CDR3 loop spans 13 amino acids. V dropped 1 base and J dropped 5 bases, with 9 bases sitting between them. CDR1 is SGHNT, CDR2 YENEEA, per germline. The CDR3 here is CASSLAPYHEQYF. The CDR3 bases are TGTGCCAGCAGCTTAGCCCCCTATCACGAGCAGTACTTC.

The CDR3 reads CASSSSTGGFYNEQFF. The CDR3 nucleotides are TGTGCCAGCAGTTCCTCGACAGGGGGTTTCTACAATGAGCAGTTCTTC. V gene TRBV6-2 or TRBV6-3 combines with J gene TRBJ2-1; TRBD1 agrees at 9 bases. CDR1 and CDR2 from the germline V gene are MNHEY and SVGEGT. V trimming: 4 bases; J trimming: 3 bases; junction bases outside the gene matches: 7. The CDR3 loop spans 16 amino acids.

This clonotype was counted at least ten times. The rearrangement joins TRBV28 to TRBJ1-2; TRBD1 agrees at 11 bases. CDR1 and CDR2 from the germline V gene are MDHEN and SYDVKM. This CDR3 is 15 amino acids long. V dropped 6 bases and J dropped 2; count of bases not matched to a gene: 5. The CDR3 DNA follows: TGTGCCAGCAGAGTGGGACAGGGGGTAAACTATGGCTACACCTTC. As protein: CASRVGQGVNYGYTF.

This clonotype has ten or more counts. The chain carries TRBV7-9 and TRBJ2-3; D is possibly TRBD1 (5 bases). The CDR3 spans 15 residues. Per germline, CDR1 SEHNR and CDR2 FQNEAQ (reference sequence). The V end lost 6 bases, the J end lost 0 bases, and 13 bases lay between the germline ends. Written as DNA, the CDR3 is TGTGCCAGCAGTTTCCAAAGGGGTAGCACAGATACGCAGTATTTT. It yields the protein CASSFQRGSTDTQYF. Using reference TRBV7-9 and TRBJ2-3 for the parts outside the CDR3, the full variable domain is DTGVSQNPRHKITKRGQNVTFRCDPISEHNRLYWYRQTLGQGPEFLTYFQNEAQLEKSRLLSDRFSAERPKGSFSTLEIQRTEQGDSAMYLCASSFQRGSTDTQYFGPGTRLTVL.